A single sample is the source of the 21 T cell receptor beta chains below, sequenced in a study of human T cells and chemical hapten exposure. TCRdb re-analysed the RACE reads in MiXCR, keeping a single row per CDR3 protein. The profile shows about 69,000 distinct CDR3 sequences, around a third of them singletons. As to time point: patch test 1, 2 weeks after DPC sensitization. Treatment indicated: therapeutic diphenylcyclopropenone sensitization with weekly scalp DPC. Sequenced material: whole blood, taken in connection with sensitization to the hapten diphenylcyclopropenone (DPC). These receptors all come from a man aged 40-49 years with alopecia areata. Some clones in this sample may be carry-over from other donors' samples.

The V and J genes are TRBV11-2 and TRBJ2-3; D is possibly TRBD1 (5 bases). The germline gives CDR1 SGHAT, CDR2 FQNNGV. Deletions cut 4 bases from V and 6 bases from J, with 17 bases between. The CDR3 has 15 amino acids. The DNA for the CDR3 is TGTGCCAGCAGCTCCCCGGCAGGGTTCATGGATACGCAGTATTTT. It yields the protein CASSSPAGFMDTQYF.

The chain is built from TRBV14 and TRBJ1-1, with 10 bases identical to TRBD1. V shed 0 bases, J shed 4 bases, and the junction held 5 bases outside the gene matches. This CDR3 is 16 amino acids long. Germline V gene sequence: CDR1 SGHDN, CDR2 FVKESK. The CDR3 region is CASSQDFRTGGTEAFF. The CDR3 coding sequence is TGTGCCAGCAGCCAAGATTTCAGGACAGGGGGCACTGAAGCTTTCTTT.

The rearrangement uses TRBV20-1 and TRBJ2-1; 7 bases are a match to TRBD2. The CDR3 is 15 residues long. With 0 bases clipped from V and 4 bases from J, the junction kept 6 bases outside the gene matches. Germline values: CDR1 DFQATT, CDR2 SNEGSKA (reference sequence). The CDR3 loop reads CSARDRGGSYNEQFF. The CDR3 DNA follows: TGCAGTGCTAGAGATCGGGGCGGGAGTTACAATGAGCAGTTCTTC.

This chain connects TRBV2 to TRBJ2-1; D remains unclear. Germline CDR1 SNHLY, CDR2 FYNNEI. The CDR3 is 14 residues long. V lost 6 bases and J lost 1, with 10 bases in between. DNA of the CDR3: TGTGCCAGCAGCTTACGGGTGTCCTACAATGAGCAGTTCTTC. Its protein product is CASSLRVSYNEQFF.

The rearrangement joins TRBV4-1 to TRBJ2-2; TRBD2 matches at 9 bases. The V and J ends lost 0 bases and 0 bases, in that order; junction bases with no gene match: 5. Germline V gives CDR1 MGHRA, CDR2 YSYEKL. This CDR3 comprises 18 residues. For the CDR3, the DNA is TGCGCCAGCAGCCAAGAGATTAGCGGGAGCGCGAACACCGGGGAGCTGTTTTTT. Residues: CASSQEISGSANTGELFF.

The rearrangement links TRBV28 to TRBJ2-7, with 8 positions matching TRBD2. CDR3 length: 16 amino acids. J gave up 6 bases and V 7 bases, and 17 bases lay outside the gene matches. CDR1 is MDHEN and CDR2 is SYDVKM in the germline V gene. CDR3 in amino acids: CASTSTERGIRSEQYF. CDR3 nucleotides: TGTGCCAGCACTTCGACGGAGCGGGGGATAAGGTCCGAGCAGTACTTC.

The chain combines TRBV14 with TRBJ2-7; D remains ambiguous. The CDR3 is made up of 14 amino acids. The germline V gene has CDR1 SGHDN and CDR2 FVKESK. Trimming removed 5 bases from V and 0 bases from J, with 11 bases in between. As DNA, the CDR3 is TGTGCCAGCAGCGGGCAAAGGAGCTCCTACGAGCAGTACTTC. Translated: CASSGQRSSYEQYF. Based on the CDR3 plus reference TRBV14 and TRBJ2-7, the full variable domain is EAGVTQFPSHSVIEKGQTVTLRCDPISGHDNLYWYRRVMGKEIKFLLHFVKESKQDESGMPNNRFLAERTGGTYSTLKVQPAELEDSGVYFCASSGQRSSYEQYFGPGTRLTVT.

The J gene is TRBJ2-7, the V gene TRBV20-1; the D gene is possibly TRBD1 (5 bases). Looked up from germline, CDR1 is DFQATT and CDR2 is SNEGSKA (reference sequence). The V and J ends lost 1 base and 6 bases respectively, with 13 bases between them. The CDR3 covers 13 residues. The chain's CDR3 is CSARGQWGSEQYF. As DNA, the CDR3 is TGCAGTGCTAGAGGACAGTGGGGTTCCGAGCAGTACTTC.

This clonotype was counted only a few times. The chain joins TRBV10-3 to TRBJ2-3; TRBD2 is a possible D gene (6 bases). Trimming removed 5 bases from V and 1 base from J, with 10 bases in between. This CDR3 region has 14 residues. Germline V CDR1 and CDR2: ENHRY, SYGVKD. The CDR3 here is CAISSREGTDTQYF. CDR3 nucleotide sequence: TGTGCCATCAGTTCCAGGGAGGGCACAGATACGCAGTATTTT.

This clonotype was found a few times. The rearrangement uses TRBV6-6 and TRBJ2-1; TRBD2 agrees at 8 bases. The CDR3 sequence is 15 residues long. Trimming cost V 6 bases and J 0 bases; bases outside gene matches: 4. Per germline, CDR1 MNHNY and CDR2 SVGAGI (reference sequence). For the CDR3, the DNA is TGTGCCAGCAGGTTAGCGGGAAGCTCCTACAATGAGCAGTTCTTC. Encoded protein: CASRLAGSSYNEQFF.

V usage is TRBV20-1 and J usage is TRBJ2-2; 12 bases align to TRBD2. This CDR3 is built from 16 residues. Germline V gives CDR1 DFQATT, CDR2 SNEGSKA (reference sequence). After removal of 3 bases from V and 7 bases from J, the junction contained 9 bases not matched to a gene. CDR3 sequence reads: CSASVTSGSRFGELFF. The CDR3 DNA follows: TGCAGTGCTAGCGTGACTAGCGGGAGCAGGTTCGGGGAGCTGTTTTTT.

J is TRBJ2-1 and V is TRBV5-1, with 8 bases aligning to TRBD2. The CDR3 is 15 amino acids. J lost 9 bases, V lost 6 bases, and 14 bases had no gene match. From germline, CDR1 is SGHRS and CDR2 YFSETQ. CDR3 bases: TGCGCCAGCAACGAGCAAAAGGGACTAGGGTCTGAGCAGTTCTTC. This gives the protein CASNEQKGLGSEQFF.

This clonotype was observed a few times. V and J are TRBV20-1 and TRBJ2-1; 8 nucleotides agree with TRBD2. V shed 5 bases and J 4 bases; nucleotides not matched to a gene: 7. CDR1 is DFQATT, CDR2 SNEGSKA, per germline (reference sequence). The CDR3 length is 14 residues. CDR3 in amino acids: CSAPSGSGYNEQFF. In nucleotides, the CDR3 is TGCAGTGCTCCTAGCGGGTCCGGGTACAATGAGCAGTTCTTC.

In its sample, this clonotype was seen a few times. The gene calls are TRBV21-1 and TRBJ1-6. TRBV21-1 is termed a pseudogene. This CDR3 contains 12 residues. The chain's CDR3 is CASSKDNSPLHF. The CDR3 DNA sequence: TGTGCCAGCAGCAAGGATAATTCACCCCTCCACTTT.

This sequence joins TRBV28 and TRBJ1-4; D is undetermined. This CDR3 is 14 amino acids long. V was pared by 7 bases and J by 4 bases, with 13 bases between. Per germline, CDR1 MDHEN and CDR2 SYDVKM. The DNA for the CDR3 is TGTGCCAGCATGGGCAGGACCATTAATGAAAAACTGTTTTTT. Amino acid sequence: CASMGRTINEKLFF.

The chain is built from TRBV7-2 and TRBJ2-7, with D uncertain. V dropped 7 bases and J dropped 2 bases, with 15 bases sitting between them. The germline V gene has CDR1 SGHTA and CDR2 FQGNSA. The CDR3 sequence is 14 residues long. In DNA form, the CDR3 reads TGTGCCAGCACCACTTCGGCTGGCCCCTACGAGCAGTACTTC. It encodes CASTTSAGPYEQYF.

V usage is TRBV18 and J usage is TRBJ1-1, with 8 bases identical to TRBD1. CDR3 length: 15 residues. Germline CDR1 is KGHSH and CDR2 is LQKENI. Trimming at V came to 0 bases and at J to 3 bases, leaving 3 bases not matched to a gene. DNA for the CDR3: TGTGCCAGCTCACCACCGGACAGGGCGTACACTGAAGCTTTCTTT. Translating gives CASSPPDRAYTEAFF.

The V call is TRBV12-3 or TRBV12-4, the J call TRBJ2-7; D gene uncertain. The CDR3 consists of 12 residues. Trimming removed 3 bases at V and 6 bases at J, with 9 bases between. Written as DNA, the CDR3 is TGTGCCAGCAGTTTCGACGGACCCGAGCAGTACTTC. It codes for CASSFDGPEQYF.

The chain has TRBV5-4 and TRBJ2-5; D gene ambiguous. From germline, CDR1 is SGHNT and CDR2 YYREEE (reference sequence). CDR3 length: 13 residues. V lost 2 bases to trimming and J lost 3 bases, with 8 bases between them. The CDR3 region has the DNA TGTGCCAGCAGCTTATCCGGAGAAGAGACCCAGTACTTC. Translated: CASSLSGEETQYF. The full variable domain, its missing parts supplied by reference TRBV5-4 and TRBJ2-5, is ETGVTQSPTHLIKTRGQQVTLRCSSQSGHNTVSWYQQALGQGPQFIFQYYREEENGRGNFPPRFSGLQFPNYSSELNVNALELDDSALYLCASSLSGEETQYFGPGTRLLVL.

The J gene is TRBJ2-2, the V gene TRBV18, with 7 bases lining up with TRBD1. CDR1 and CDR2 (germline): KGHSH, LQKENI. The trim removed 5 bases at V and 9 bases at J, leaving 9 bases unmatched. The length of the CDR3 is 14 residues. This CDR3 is CASSSGTVKRELFF. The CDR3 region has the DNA TGTGCCAGCTCATCCGGGACAGTCAAGAGGGAGCTGTTTTTT.

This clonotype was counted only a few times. CDR3 protein: CASSPTGRTQYF. CDR3 bases: TGTGCCAGCAGTCCCACTGGTCGGACCCAGTACTTC. This chain uses TRBV6-5 with TRBJ2-5; the D is unclear. The CDR3 extends over 12 amino acids. Trimming removed 5 bases from V and 7 bases from J, with 11 bases in between. From germline, CDR1 is MNHEY and CDR2 SVGAGI.